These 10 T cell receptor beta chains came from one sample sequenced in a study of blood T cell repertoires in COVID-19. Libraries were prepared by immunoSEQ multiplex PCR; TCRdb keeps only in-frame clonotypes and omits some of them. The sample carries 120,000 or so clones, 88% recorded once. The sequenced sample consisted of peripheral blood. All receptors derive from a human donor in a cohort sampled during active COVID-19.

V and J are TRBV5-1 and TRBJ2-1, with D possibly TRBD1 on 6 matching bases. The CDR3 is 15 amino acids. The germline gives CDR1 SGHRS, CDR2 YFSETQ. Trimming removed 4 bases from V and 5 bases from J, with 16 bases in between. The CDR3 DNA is TGCGCCAGCAGCCGCTCGACAGGCCTTAACAATGAGCAGTTCTTC. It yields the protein CASSRSTGLNNEQFF. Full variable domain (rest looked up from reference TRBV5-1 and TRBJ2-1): KAGVTQTPRYLIKTRGQQVTLSCSPISGHRSVSWYQQTPGQGLQFLFEYFSETQRNKGNFPGRFSGRQFSNSRSEMNVSTLELGDSALYLCASSRSTGLNNEQFFGPGTRLTVL.

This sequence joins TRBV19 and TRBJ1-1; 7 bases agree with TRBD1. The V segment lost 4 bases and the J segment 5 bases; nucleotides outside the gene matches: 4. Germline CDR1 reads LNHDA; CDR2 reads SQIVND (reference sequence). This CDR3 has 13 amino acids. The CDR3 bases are TGTGCCAGTAGTACGTCGACAGGGACTGAAGCTTTCTTT. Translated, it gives CASSTSTGTEAFF.

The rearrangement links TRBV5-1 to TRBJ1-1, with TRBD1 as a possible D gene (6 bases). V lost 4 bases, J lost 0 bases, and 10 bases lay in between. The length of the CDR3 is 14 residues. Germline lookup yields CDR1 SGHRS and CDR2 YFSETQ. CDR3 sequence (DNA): TGCGCCAGCAGCATTGGACAGCTGAACACTGAAGCTTTCTTT. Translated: CASSIGQLNTEAFF.

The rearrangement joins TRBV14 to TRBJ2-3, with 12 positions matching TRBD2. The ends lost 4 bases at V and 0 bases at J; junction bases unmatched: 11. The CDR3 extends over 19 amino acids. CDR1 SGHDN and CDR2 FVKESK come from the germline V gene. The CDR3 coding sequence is TGTGCCAGCAGCCCCACCTTACTAGCGGGAGGAGCTAGCACAGATACGCAGTATTTT. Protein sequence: CASSPTLLAGGASTDTQYF.

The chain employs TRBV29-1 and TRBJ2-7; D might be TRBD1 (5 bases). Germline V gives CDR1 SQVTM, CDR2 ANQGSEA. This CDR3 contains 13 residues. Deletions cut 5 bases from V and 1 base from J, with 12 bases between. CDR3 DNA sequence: TGCAGCGTTTCCTGGACAAATTCCTACGAGCAGTACTTC. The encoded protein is CSVSWTNSYEQYF.

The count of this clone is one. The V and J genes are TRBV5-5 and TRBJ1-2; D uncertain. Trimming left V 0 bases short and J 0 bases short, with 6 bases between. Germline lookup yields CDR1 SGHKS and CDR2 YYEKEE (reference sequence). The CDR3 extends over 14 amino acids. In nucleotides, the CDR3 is TGTGCCAGCAGCTTGGACACAACTAACTATGGCTACACCTTC. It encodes CASSLDTTNYGYTF. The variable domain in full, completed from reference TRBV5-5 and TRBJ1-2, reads DAGVTQSPTHLIKTRGQQVTLRCSPISGHKSVSWYQQVLGQGPQFIFQYYEKEERGRGNFPDRFSARQFPNYSSELNVNALLLGDSALYLCASSLDTTNYGYTFGSGTRLTVV.

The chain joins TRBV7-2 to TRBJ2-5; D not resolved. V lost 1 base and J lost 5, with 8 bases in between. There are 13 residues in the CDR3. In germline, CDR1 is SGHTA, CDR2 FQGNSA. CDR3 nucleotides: TGTGCCAGCAGCTTAGATCCTAGGGAGACCCAGTACTTC. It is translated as CASSLDPRETQYF.

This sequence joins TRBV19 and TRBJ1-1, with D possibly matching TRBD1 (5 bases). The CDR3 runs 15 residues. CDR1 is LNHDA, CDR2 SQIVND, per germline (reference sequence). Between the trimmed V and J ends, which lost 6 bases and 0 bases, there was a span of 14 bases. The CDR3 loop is CASSPKAGMNTEAFF. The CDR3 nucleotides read TGTGCCAGTAGCCCGAAAGCAGGGATGAACACTGAAGCTTTCTTT.

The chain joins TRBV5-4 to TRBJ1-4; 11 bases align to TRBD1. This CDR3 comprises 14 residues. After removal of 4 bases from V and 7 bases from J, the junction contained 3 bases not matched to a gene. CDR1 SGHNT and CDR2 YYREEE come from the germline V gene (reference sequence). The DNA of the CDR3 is TGTGCCAGCAGCGGGGACAGGGGGATTGAAAAACTGTTTTTT. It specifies CASSGDRGIEKLFF.

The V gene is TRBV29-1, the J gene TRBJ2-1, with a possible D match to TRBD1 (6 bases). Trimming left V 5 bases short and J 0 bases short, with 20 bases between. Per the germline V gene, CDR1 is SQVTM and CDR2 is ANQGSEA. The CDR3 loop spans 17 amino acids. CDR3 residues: CSVTKKSDRSSYNEQFF. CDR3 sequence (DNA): TGCAGCGTTACGAAAAAAAGCGACAGGAGCTCCTACAATGAGCAGTTCTTC.